A selection of T cell receptor beta chains follows, all from one sample in a study of blood T cell repertoires in COVID-19. The method was immunoSEQ multiplex PCR; TCRdb's version includes in-frame clones alone and lacks a portion of them. The repertoire includes around 200,000 clones, about 90% of them detected once, and 1.2% sits in the top ten. Sequencing was performed on PBMCs or T cells enriched from blood (not recorded which). These receptors were collected from a young man who had recovered from COVID-19. Both conserved end residues are part of each CDR3. A D gene is named only where the DNA matches it firmly.

v_gene | d_gene | CDR3aa
TRBV19 | TRBD2 | CASSRRLATNNEQFF
TRBV10-2 | NA | CASYRAPYEQYF
TRBV19 | TRBD1 | CASSTYGQASPQHF
TRBV5-1 | TRBD2 | CASSLTGGSTDTQYF
TRBV12-5 | NA | CASAPGGRQEAFF
TRBV5-4 | TRBD1 | CASSSGGYRGAYEQYF
TRBV7-2 | TRBD1 | CASRHGTVNTEAFF
TRBV7-2 | NA | CASSLARRGGVAKNIQYF
TRBV5-4 | TRBD2 | CASSIGLEPYNEQFF
TRBV6-5 | TRBD2 | CASSYMASGSYEQYF
TRBV6-6 | NA | CASTLSFYNEQFF
TRBV10-3 | NA | CASFGGGNTEAFF
TRBV28 | NA | CATRPFGGTANTGELFF
TRBV3-1/TRBV3-2 | NA | CASSQVTVKNTGELFF
TRBV28 | TRBD2 | CASSPWGSGSAYEQFF
TRBV4-3 | NA | CASSQPRGESSYNEQFF
TRBV2 | TRBD1 | CASHRDREFSQPQHF
TRBV28 | NA | CASRDNRGYTF
TRBV27 | TRBD1 | CASRQGALATEAFF
TRBV6-5 | TRBD1 | CASSRQGLSYNEQFF
TRBV6-1 | NA | CASSEVTGVYNSPLHF
TRBV19 | NA | CASRSTGGTEAFF
TRBV19 | NA | CASGRKTGSTYNSPLHF
TRBV10-3 | NA | CAIAVGQANNEQFF
TRBV14 | NA | CASSQLPYRDRGNTIYF
TRBV11-2 | TRBD2 | CASSLSGRAGELFF
TRBV10-1 | TRBD1 | CASSPDRGSTEAFF
TRBV12-3/TRBV12-4 | NA | CASQPGLKYEQYF
TRBV5-1 | NA | CASSFGVVDTQYF
TRBV4-3 | TRBD2 | CASSLLAFQETQYF
TRBV5-6 | NA | CASSLDVSGTGNTIYF
TRBV5-1 | NA | CASSKPSRGNNLSSYNEQFF
TRBV7-9 | TRBD2 | CASSAPVTASGDYNEQFF
TRBV5-1 | TRBD2 | CASSLTSGGTYNEQFF
TRBV5-5 | NA | CASSLDKGIFGNQPQHF
TRBV30 | NA | CAWSRGQLDNEKLFF
TRBV5-1 | TRBD1 | CASSLEGQRNSPLHF
TRBV30 | TRBD1 | CASDRAFGNEQFF
TRBV7-2 | NA | CASRPSVTGELFF
TRBV9 | TRBD1 | CASSSGTGDNQPQHF
TRBV19 | NA | CASSIDREQFF
TRBV5-4 | NA | CASSLYQDGYNEQFF
TRBV6-4 | TRBD1 | CASSKGQGVTNGYYEQYF
TRBV24-1 | TRBD1 | CATSDSGDRGLNQPQHF
TRBV18 | TRBD1 | CASSPGQTYEQYF
TRBV6-5 | TRBD2 | CASSQRGSSYEQYF
TRBV30 | TRBD2 | CAWVPVSGRGGEQFF
TRBV6-2/TRBV6-3 | TRBD2 | CASSYRLAPKVDNEQFF
TRBV4-1 | NA | CASSRQRVGHTPDYGYTF
TRBV5-4 | TRBD2 | CASSFGLAGGAVEQFF
TRBV7-8 | NA | CASSSVSSGDRSYNEQFF
TRBV18 | NA | CASSLQGRNTEAFF
TRBV19 | TRBD1 | CASGGTVRTLHF
TRBV9 | NA | CASSVEGHDTGELFF
TRBV3-1/TRBV3-2 | TRBD2 | CASSQSLSGGEETQYF
TRBV19 | NA | CASSKGLGSPLHF
TRBV27 | NA | CASSLSGAYGYTF